Given below is one T cell receptor beta chain in context. The data belong to a study of shared clonotypes between healthy human individuals. Profiling relied on immunoSEQ multiplex PCR, and the TCRdb table lists in-frame clones only, not all of them. The data show about 320,000 clones, more than 75% seen once. The germline V gene encodes CDR1 SGHDT and CDR2 YYEEEE. This CDR3 region has 15 residues. Trimming removed 0 bases from V and 1 base from J; junction bases left unmatched: 4. The clonotype comes from a man aged 18 to 29 in good health. The sequenced material came from memory CD8+ T cells sorted from blood. Subset defined: CD45RO+ cells pooled with CCR7-negative TemRA cells. The chain has TRBV5-6 and TRBJ2-7; 7 positions agree with TRBD2. The CDR3 sequence: CASSLVASGSYEQYF. Here the CDR3 DNA reads TGTGCCAGCAGCTTGGTGGCTAGCGGATCCTACGAGCAGTACTTC.